This is a list of T cell receptor beta chains from one sample in a study of T cells in Graves' hyperthyroidism and ophthalmopathy. One entry per CDR3 protein, called by TCRdb with MiXCR from the multiplex PCR reads. The top ten clones hold about 50% of a sample with under 400,000 distinct CDR3 sequences, roughly a fifth of them seen once. Source material: blood. The receptors originated from a woman aged 45 to 65 with Graves' hyperthyroidism. Each CDR3 is given with its conserved first and last residue. A D gene is named only where the DNA matches it firmly. The size of a clone is reported for some rows only, either as once, few or many, or as a class for expanded clones.

J | D | V | size | length | CDR3 | DNA
TRBJ2-3 | TRBD2 | TRBV7-2 | many | 17 | CASSPSPSGGYADTQYF | TGTGCCAGCAGCCCAAGCCCCAGCGGGGGATATGCAGATACGCAGTATTTT
TRBJ2-4 | NA | TRBV27 | many | 15 | CASSASGVAKNIQYF | TGTGCCAGCAGTGCGAGTGGCGTAGCCAAAAACATTCAGTACTTC
TRBJ2-7 | TRBD2 | TRBV11-2 | many | 18 | CASSLDLGLAGARYEQYF | TGTGCCAGCAGCTTAGATCTTGGACTAGCGGGGGCCAGATACGAGCAGTACTTC
TRBJ1-2 | NA | TRBV28 | many | 14 | CASSSADRNYGYTF | TGTGCCAGCAGTTCCGCCGACAGGAACTATGGCTACACCTTC
TRBJ2-1 | NA | TRBV10-3 | many | 11 | CAISEFDEQFF | TGTGCCATCAGTGAGTTTGATGAGCAGTTCTTC
TRBJ2-7 | NA | TRBV30 | many | 14 | CAWLDGARPYEQYF | TGTGCCTGGCTTGACGGCGCCAGGCCCTACGAGCAGTACTTC
TRBJ2-6 | TRBD2 | TRBV7-6 | NA | 18 | CASSSIAGRFSGANVLTF | TGTGCCAGCAGCTCAATAGCGGGGCGGTTCTCTGGGGCCAACGTCCTGACTTTC
TRBJ2-7 | NA | TRBV11-2 | many | 14 | CASSLVVSRAEQYF | TGTGCCAGCAGCTTAGTAGTATCTCGGGCCGAGCAGTACTTC
TRBJ2-1 | NA | TRBV11-3 | many | 11 | CASGWPDEQFF | TGTGCCAGCGGGTGGCCCGATGAGCAGTTCTTC
TRBJ1-5 | NA | TRBV9 | once | 14 | CASSVGSSNQPQHF | TGTGCCAGCAGCGTAGGGAGTAGCAATCAGCCCCAGCATTTT
TRBJ1-1 | NA | TRBV28 | many | 14 | CASSLPGENTEAFF | TGTGCCAGCAGTTTACCGGGGGAGAACACTGAAGCTTTCTTT
TRBJ2-7 | NA | TRBV7-6 | many | 14 | CASSLFAGNYEQYF | TGTGCCAGCAGCTTATTCGCAGGGAACTACGAGCAGTACTTC
TRBJ2-7 | TRBD2 | TRBV6-1 | many | 15 | CASSEYGGTNYEQYF | TGTGCCAGCAGTGAATACGGGGGGACCAACTACGAGCAGTACTTC
TRBJ2-5 | NA | TRBV18 | few | 15 | CASSPVGSSQETQYF | TGTGCCAGCTCACCTGTTGGATCGTCCCAAGAGACCCAGTACTTC
TRBJ1-1 | NA | TRBV3-1 | many | 13 | CASSPSHPGDAFF | TGTGCCAGCAGCCCCTCCCATCCGGGGGATGCTTTCTTT
TRBJ2-3 | TRBD2 | TRBV20-1 | many | 17 | CSARDWLAGGGTDTQYF | TGCAGTGCTAGAGATTGGCTAGCGGGGGGTGGCACAGATACGCAGTATTTT
TRBJ1-4 | NA | TRBV12-3/TRBV12-4 | NA | 15 | CASSHLGPGGEKLFF | TGTGCCAGCAGTCACCTGGGACCGGGAGGGGAAAAACTGTTTTTT
TRBJ1-1 | NA | TRBV12-3/TRBV12-4 | many | 13 | CASSNKVNTEAFF | TGTGCCAGCAGCAATAAGGTGAACACTGAAGCTTTCTTT
TRBJ2-2 | TRBD1 | TRBV30 | NA | 14 | CAWRGQPNTGELFF | TGTGCCTGGAGGGGACAGCCGAACACCGGGGAGCTGTTTTTT
TRBJ2-1 | TRBD2 | TRBV28 | many | 16 | CASSPSGGESYNEQFF | TGTGCCAGCAGTCCTAGCGGGGGGGAATCCTACAATGAGCAGTTCTTC
TRBJ1-1 | NA | TRBV19 | NA | 12 | CASSKGRTEAFF | TGTGCCAGTAGTAAAGGGCGCACTGAAGCTTTCTTT
TRBJ2-1 | NA | TRBV20-1 | few | 16 | CSARDGGRSSYNEQFF | TGCAGTGCTAGAGATGGGGGCAGGAGCTCCTACAATGAGCAGTTCTTC
TRBJ1-2 | NA | TRBV6-1 | few | 17 | CASSEALGGGSGYGYTF | TGTGCCAGCAGTGAAGCGCTTGGAGGGGGGAGTGGCTATGGCTACACCTTC
TRBJ1-3 | TRBD1 | TRBV11-3 | many | 15 | CASSLGRQGRNTIYF | TGTGCCAGCAGCTTGGGGAGACAGGGGCGAAACACCATATATTTT
TRBJ1-6 | NA | TRBV7-9 | few | 15 | CASTVSSSYNSPLHF | TGTGCCAGCACCGTGTCTAGCTCCTATAATTCACCCCTCCACTTT
TRBJ1-6 | NA | TRBV3-1 | few | 15 | CASSLQQGAGSPLHF | TGTGCCAGCAGCCTTCAACAGGGTGCGGGTTCACCCCTCCACTTT
TRBJ1-6 | TRBD1 | TRBV7-2 | many | 14 | CASRTGTEVSPLHF | TGTGCCAGCAGAACCGGGACAGAGGTATCACCCCTCCACTTT
TRBJ1-3 | NA | TRBV20-1 | many | 18 | CSALHVLLPGAKGNTIYF | TGCAGTGCTCTCCACGTCCTACTTCCGGGGGCGAAGGGAAACACCATATATTTT
TRBJ2-1 | TRBD2 | TRBV2 | NA | 15 | CASSLAGAFYNEQFF | TGTGCCAGCAGTCTAGCGGGGGCCTTCTACAATGAGCAGTTCTTC
TRBJ2-5 | NA | TRBV29-1 | few | 11 | CSVGQNSGPYF | TGCAGCGTGGGCCAGAACAGCGGTCCTTACTTC
TRBJ2-1 | NA | TRBV15 | few | 15 | CAASRVGPRGNEQFF | TGTGCCGCCAGCAGAGTAGGGCCCAGGGGTAATGAGCAGTTCTTC
TRBJ2-4 | NA | TRBV28 | many | 17 | CASSQSGTKVAKNIQYF | TGTGCCAGCAGCCAATCCGGGACCAAAGTTGCCAAAAACATTCAGTACTTC
TRBJ2-6 | NA | TRBV6-5 | NA | 17 | CASSYRPRRTGANVLTF | TGTGCCAGCAGTTACAGGCCTAGGAGGACTGGGGCCAACGTCCTGACTTTC
TRBJ2-2 | TRBD1 | TRBV5-8 | NA | 15 | CASRIQGGGTGELFF | TGTGCCAGCAGAATACAGGGGGGTGGCACCGGGGAGCTGTTTTTT
TRBJ2-3 | NA | TRBV29-1 | few | 10 | CSFGTDTQYF | TGCAGCTTTGGCACAGATACGCAGTATTTT
TRBJ2-1 | TRBD2 | TRBV2 | many | 14 | CANQRLAGAREQFF | TGTGCCAACCAACGGCTAGCGGGGGCTAGGGAGCAGTTCTTC